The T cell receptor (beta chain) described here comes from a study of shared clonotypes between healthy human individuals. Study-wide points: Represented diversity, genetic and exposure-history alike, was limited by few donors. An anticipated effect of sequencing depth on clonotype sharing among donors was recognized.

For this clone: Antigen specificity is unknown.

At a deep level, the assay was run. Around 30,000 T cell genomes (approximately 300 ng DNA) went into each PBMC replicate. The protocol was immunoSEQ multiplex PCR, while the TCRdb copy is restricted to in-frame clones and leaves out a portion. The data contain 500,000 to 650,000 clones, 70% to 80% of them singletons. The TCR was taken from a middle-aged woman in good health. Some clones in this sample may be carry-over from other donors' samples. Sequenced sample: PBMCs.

This chain's CDR3 is CASSFRDPGRAGGYTF. Here the CDR3 DNA reads TGTGCCAGCAGCTTCCGCGACCCCGGGAGGGCTGGTGGCTACACCTTC. This chain links TRBV7-9 with TRBJ1-2; D not certain. The CDR3 consists of 16 residues. The germline V and J ends were trimmed by 3 bases and 7 bases, with 21 bases remaining between them. CDR1 is SEHNR and CDR2 is FQNEAQ in the germline V gene (reference sequence).